The 12 T cell receptor beta chains below were found in one sample sequenced in a study of blood T cell repertoires in COVID-19. TCRdb's copy holds only in-frame clones and misses some; the assay was immunoSEQ multiplex PCR. Of about 400,000 clones detected, roughly 88% appear once; the ten largest clones hold approximately 2%. The sequenced sample consisted of PBMCs or T cells enriched from blood (not recorded which). The origin of the receptors is a middle-aged woman with acute COVID-19.

The rearrangement links TRBV29-1 to TRBJ2-1; a possible D gene is TRBD2 (6 bases). Trimming took off 4 bases at V and 5 bases at J, with 6 bases between the two ends. Germline values: CDR1 SQVTM, CDR2 ANQGSEA. The CDR3 extends over 11 amino acids. Here the CDR3 reads CSVGTNNEQFF. Written as DNA, the CDR3 is TGCAGCGTTGGGACTAACAATGAGCAGTTCTTC.

This chain links TRBV4-1 with TRBJ2-7; 11 positions agree with TRBD2. The CDR3 spans 15 residues. Germline V lookup: CDR1 MGHRA, CDR2 YSYEKL. V dropped 1 base and J dropped 2; count of bases not matched to a gene: 1. CDR3 sequence: CASSQASGGPYEQYF. CDR3 DNA sequence: TGCGCCAGCAGCCAAGCTAGCGGGGGGCCCTACGAGCAGTACTTC.

The rearrangement joins TRBV29-1 to TRBJ1-2; 7 nucleotides agree with TRBD1. CDR3 length equals 17 residues. In germline, CDR1 is SQVTM, CDR2 ANQGSEA. V was clipped by 6 bases and J by 4 bases; unmatched bases: 20. The CDR3 loop reads CSVAMARGTELLYGYTF. The DNA of the CDR3 is TGCAGCGTAGCGATGGCTCGCGGGACAGAGCTCCTCTATGGCTACACCTTC.

J is TRBJ2-3 and V is TRBV2, with D possibly being TRBD2 (6 bases). Germline V gene data show CDR1 as SNHLY and CDR2 as FYNNEI. Trimming cost V 8 bases and J 4 bases, with 13 bases left between them. This CDR3 contains 13 residues. CDR3 in amino acids: CASRLERADTQYF. The CDR3 bases are TGTGCCAGCCGACTAGAGAGGGCAGATACGCAGTATTTT.

J is TRBJ2-1 and V is TRBV7-9; 7 bases agree with TRBD1. The CDR3 covers 14 residues. With 5 bases clipped from V and 4 bases from J, the junction kept 5 bases outside the gene matches. Germline-derived CDR1 and CDR2 are SEHNR and FQNEAQ (reference sequence). The CDR3 DNA is TGTGCCAGCAGCCCGGGACAGCAATACAATGAGCAGTTCTTC. Translated, it gives CASSPGQQYNEQFF.

This clone has a single count. The chain has TRBV9 and TRBJ2-7, with 8 bases lining up with TRBD2. Germline V gives CDR1 SGDLS, CDR2 YYNGEE. The CDR3 has 16 residues. The J segment lost 6 bases and the V segment lost 0 bases, leaving 11 bases of the junction unmatched. The CDR3 is CASSVASGGARGEQYF. The CDR3 bases are TGTGCCAGCAGCGTAGCCAGCGGGGGAGCTCGGGGCGAGCAGTACTTC.

The V call is TRBV7-9, the J call TRBJ2-1, with a tentative D call TRBD1 (5 bases). Germline-derived CDR1 and CDR2 are SEHNR and FQNEAQ (reference sequence). V lost 3 bases to trimming and J lost 10 bases, with 10 bases between them. This CDR3 comprises 12 residues. The CDR3 bases are TGTGCCAGCAGCTTCTGGGGCGGCGAGCAGTTCTTC. Its translation is CASSFWGGEQFF.

V usage is TRBV27 and J usage is TRBJ2-1, with 7 bases that match TRBD1. This CDR3 comprises 13 residues. The V segment lost 6 bases and the J segment 9 bases; nucleotides outside the gene matches: 8. The germline CDR1 and CDR2 sequences are MNHEY and SMNVEV (reference sequence). The CDR3 spells CASSETGSGEQFF. The CDR3 DNA follows: TGTGCCAGCAGCGAGACAGGGTCGGGTGAGCAGTTCTTC.

V is TRBV27 and J is TRBJ2-7; 7 positions agree with TRBD2. The V gene's germline CDR1 is MNHEY and CDR2 SMNVEV (reference sequence). V lost 6 bases and J lost 0; bases outside the gene matches: 8. The CDR3 runs 15 residues. The DNA of the CDR3 is TGTGCCAGCAGCGAAACTAGCGTCAACTCCTACGAGCAGTACTTC. Translation gives CASSETSVNSYEQYF.

J is TRBJ2-5 and V is TRBV11-3; 10 nucleotides line up with TRBD2. The CDR3 is 17 residues long. The trim removed 1 base at V and 2 bases at J, leaving 7 bases unmatched. The germline V gene has CDR1 SGHNT and CDR2 YENEEA. CDR3 DNA: TGTGCCAGCAGCTTAGGCGGACTAGCGGCAAAACAAGAGACCCAGTACTTC. Protein sequence: CASSLGGLAAKQETQYF. The complete variable domain, with remaining parts taken from reference TRBV11-3 and TRBJ2-5, reads EAGVVQSPRYKIIEKKQPVAFWCNPISGHNTLYWYLQNLGQGPELLIRYENEEAVDDSQLPKDRFSAERLKGVDSTLKIQPAELGDSAVYLCASSLGGLAAKQETQYFGPGTRLLVL.

This sequence joins TRBV19 and TRBJ2-4, with D possibly TRBD2 on 5 matching bases. CDR1 and CDR2 from the germline V gene are LNHDA and SQIVND (reference sequence). The CDR3 totals 12 residues. V was shortened by 7 bases and J by 8 bases, with 12 bases between the two germline ends. CDR3: CASNGLGDIQYF. CDR3 sequence (DNA): TGTGCCAGTAACGGGCTCGGGGACATTCAGTACTTC.

The chain carries TRBV25-1 and TRBJ2-7; D call uncertain. The CDR3 runs to 15 residues. Germline lookup yields CDR1 MGHDK and CDR2 SYGVNS. V was shortened by 2 bases and J by 2 bases, with 13 bases between the two germline ends. CDR3 residues: CASSEPGEPPYEQYF. DNA of the CDR3: TGTGCCAGCAGTGAACCCGGAGAACCACCCTACGAGCAGTACTTC.